This TCR beta chain was captured by sequencing in a study of CXCR3-negative and CXCR3-positive naive CD8 T cells. Using triplicate sorts, 250,000 to 350,000 cells were collected each time from every CD8+ T cell subset. A CD45RO-CCR7+CD27+CD95- profile was what naive CD8+ T cells displayed. On this clonotype itself: The target antigen is unknown.

Libraries of TRB cDNA were made by 5' RACE and carried UMIs. TCRdb re-called the 5' RACE reads and shows each CDR3 protein once, DNA omitted. The sample yields some 100,000 distinct CDR3 sequences, of which the top ten take up less than 0.4%. The CDR3 has 18 amino acids. Germline V CDR1 and CDR2: SGHVS, FNYEAQ. General study findings and limits: For CXCR3-positive naive cells, TRB CDR3s were more hydrophobic than those of CXCR3-negative naive cells. Memory CD8+ cells had much lower diversity, and both naive subsets had comparably high diversity.

The rearrangement joins TRBV7-6 to TRBJ2-5; without DNA, the TCRdb call of TRBD2 cannot be checked. Input material: naive CXCR3+ CD8+ T cells from blood. Subset denoted: CD45RO-CCR7+CD27+CD95- naive CD8+ T cells expressing CXCR3 (TNR3+). The receptor was derived from a human donor in good health. Some clones in this sample may be carry-over from other donors' samples. The CDR3 is CASSPTSGGPLYQETQYF.